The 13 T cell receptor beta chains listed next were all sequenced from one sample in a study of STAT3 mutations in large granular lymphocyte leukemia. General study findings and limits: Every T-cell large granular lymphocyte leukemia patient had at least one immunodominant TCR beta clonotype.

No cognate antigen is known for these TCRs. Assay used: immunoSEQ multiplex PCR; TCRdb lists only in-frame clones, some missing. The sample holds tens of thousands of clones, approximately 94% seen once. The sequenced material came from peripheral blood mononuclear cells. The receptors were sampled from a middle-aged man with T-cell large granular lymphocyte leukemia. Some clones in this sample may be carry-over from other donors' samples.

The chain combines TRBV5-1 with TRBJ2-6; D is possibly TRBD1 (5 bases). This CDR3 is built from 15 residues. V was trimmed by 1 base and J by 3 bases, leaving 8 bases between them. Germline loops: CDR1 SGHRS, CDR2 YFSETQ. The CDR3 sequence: CASSLSRVGANVLTF. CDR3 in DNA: TGCGCCAGCAGCTTGTCCAGGGTTGGGGCCAACGTCCTGACTTTC.

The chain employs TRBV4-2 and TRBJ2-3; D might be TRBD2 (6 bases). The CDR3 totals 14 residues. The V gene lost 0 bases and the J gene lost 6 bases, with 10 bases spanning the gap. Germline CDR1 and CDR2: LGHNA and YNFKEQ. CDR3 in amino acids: CASSQDNREDTQYF. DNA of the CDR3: TGTGCCAGCAGCCAAGATAACCGGGAGGATACGCAGTATTTT.

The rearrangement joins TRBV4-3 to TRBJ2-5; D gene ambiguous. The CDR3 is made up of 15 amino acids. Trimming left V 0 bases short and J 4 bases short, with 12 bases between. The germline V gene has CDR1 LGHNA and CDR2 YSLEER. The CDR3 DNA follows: TGCGCCAGCAGCCAAGATGATAGTTCAGGAGAGACCCAGTACTTC. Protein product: CASSQDDSSGETQYF.

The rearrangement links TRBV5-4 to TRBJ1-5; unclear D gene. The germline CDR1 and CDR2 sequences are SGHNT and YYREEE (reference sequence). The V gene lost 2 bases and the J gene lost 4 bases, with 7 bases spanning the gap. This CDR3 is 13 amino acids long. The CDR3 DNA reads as TGTGCCAGCAGCTTCGGTCCAAATCAGCCCCAGCATTTT. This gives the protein CASSFGPNQPQHF.

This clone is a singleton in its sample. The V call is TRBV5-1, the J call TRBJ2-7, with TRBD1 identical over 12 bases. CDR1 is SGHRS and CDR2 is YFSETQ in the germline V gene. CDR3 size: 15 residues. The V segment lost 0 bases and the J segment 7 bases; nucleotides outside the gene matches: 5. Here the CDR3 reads CASSLGGQGAGEQYF. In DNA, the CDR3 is TGCGCCAGCAGCTTGGGGGGACAGGGGGCGGGAGAGCAGTACTTC.

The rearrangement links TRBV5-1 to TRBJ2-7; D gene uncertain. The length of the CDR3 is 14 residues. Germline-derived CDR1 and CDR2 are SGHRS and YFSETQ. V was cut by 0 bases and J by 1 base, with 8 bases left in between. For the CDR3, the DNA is TGCGCCAGCAGCTTGGAAGCAGTTTCCTACGAGCAGTACTTC. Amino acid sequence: CASSLEAVSYEQYF.

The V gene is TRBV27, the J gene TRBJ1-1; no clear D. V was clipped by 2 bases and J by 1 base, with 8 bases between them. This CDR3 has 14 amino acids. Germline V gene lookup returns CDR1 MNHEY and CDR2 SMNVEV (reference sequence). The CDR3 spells CASSLMRENTEAFF. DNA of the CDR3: TGTGCCAGCAGTTTAATGAGGGAGAACACTGAAGCTTTCTTT.

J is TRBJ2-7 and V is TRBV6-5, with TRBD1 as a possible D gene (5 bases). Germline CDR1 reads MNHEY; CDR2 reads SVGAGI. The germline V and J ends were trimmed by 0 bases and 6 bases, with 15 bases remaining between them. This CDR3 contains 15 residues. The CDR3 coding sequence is TGTGCCAGCAGTTACTCGGTCCTACAGGTAACCGAGCAGTACTTC. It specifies CASSYSVLQVTEQYF.

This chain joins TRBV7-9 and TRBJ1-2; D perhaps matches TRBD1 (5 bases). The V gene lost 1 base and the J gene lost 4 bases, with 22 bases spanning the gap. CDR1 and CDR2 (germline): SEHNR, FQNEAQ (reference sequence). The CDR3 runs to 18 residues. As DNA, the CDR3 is TGTGCCAGCAGCTTAGAGGGGATCGGACCCAGGATCGCCTATGGCTACACCTTC. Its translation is CASSLEGIGPRIAYGYTF.

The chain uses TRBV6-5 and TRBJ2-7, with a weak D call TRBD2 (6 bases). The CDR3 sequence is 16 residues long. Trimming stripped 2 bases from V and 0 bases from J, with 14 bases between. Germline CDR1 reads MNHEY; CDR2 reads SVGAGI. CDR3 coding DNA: TGTGCCAGCAGTTACCCCATCGGGGGTCTCTCCTACGAGCAGTACTTC. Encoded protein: CASSYPIGGLSYEQYF.

The chain's CDR3 is CASSLGTGGWTEAFF. For the CDR3, the DNA is TGTGCCAGCAGCTTAGGGACAGGGGGGTGGACTGAAGCTTTCTTT. The chain uses TRBV7-9 and TRBJ1-1; 10 bases map to TRBD1. CDR1 and CDR2 (germline): SEHNR, FQNEAQ (reference sequence). Losses at the gene ends were 1 base for V and 5 bases for J; bases not matched to a gene: 4. This CDR3 is built from 15 residues.

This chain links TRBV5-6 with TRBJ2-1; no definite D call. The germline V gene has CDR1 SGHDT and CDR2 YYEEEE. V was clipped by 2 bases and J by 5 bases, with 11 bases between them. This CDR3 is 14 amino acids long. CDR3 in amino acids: CASSFRAGNNEQFF. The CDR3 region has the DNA TGTGCCAGCAGCTTTAGGGCAGGAAACAATGAGCAGTTCTTC.

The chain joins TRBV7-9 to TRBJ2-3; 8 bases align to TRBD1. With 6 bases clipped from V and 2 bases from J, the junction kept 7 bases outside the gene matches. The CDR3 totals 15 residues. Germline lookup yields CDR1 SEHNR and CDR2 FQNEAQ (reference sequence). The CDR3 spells CASSYGQGYTDTQYF. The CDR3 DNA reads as TGTGCCAGCAGTTACGGACAGGGCTACACAGATACGCAGTATTTT.